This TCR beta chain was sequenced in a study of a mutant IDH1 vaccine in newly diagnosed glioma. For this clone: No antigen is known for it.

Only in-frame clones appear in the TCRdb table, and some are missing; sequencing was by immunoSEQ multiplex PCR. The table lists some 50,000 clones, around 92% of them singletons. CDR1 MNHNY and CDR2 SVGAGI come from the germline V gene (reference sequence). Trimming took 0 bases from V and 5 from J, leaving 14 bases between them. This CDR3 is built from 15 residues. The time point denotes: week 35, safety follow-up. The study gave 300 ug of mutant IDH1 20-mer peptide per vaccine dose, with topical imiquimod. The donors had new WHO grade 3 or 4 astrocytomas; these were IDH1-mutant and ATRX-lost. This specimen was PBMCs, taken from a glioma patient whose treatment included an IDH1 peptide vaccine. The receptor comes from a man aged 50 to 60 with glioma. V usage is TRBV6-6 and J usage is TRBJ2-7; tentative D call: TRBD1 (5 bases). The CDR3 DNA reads TGTGCCAGCAGTTACTCGGCGAAGGGGCTAGACGAGCAGTACTTC. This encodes CASSYSAKGLDEQYF.